Below are 22 T cell receptor beta chains sequenced from a single sample in a study of monozygotic twins with inflammatory bowel disease. TCRdb reprocessed the 5' RACE reads and keeps a single row for each CDR3 protein, giving no DNA. This table lists nearly 450,000 distinct CDR3 sequences. Sequencing was performed on blood. The receptors originated from a human donor with ulcerative colitis or Crohn's disease, or a healthy co-twin of an affected twin (not recorded which).

V usage is TRBV2 and J usage is TRBJ2-5; with no DNA, the TCRdb D assignment of TRBD2 cannot be verified. The CDR3 is 13 residues long. Germline-derived CDR1 and CDR2 are SNHLY and FYNNEI. Here the CDR3 reads CASTRTQVETQYF.

The J gene is TRBJ1-5, the V gene TRBV30. CDR3 length equals 12 residues. CDR1 and CDR2 from the germline V gene are GTSNPN and SVGIG (reference sequence). CDR3 amino acids: CAWSVYNQPQHF.

The chain uses TRBV12-3 or TRBV12-4 and TRBJ2-7; TCRdb selects TRBD1, and the lack of DNA leaves this call unchecked. This CDR3 contains 14 residues. The CDR3 loop is CASSPRGPTYEQYF.

This sequence joins TRBV3-1 and TRBJ2-7; TCRdb's D call of TRBD1 is untestable without DNA. Germline-derived CDR1 and CDR2 are LGHDT and YNNKEL (reference sequence). This CDR3 has 15 amino acids. CDR3 sequence: CASGLRGPISYEQYF.

CDR3 amino acids: CASSLGVGGGITEAFF. The chain links TRBV7-3 to TRBJ1-1; as DNA is missing, the TRBD1 call by TCRdb cannot be tested. The CDR3 is made up of 16 amino acids. Germline V gene sequence: CDR1 SGHTA, CDR2 FQGTGA.

V is TRBV10-3 and J is TRBJ1-1; TCRdb picks TRBD1, but there is no DNA to check that call. Germline assignment: CDR1 ENHRY and CDR2 SYGVKD. This CDR3 contains 15 residues. This chain's CDR3 is CAISETPAGNREAFF.

V and J are TRBV29-1 and TRBJ1-5. Germline assignment: CDR1 SQVTM and CDR2 ANQGSEA. This CDR3 spans 12 amino acids. The CDR3 sequence is CSVGADNQPQHF.

CDR3 amino acids: CASSFEGLEAFF. The chain couples TRBV12-3 or TRBV12-4 to TRBJ1-1. The CDR3 is made up of 12 amino acids.

The chain joins TRBV7-3 to TRBJ2-5; TCRdb proposes TRBD1, but this gene call is untestable without DNA. Looked up from germline, CDR1 is SGHTA and CDR2 is FQGTGA. This CDR3 is 14 amino acids long. CDR3 loop: CASSFGGSPETQYF.

The chain joins TRBV6-5 to TRBJ2-1; TCRdb picks TRBD1, but there is no DNA to check that call. The CDR3 totals 16 residues. Germline CDR1 and CDR2: MNHEY and SVGAGI. The CDR3 sequence: CASSYSSGGFYNEQFF.

The chain has TRBV19 and TRBJ1-1. Germline CDR1 LNHDA, CDR2 SQIVND (reference sequence). This CDR3 is built from 16 residues. CDR3 amino acids: CASSIIAGRGGTEAFF.

This chain links TRBV27 with TRBJ1-5. The CDR3 loop spans 15 amino acids. The germline gives CDR1 MNHEY, CDR2 SMNVEV (reference sequence). CDR3 sequence: CASSLLGKANQPQHF.

The rearrangement links TRBV20-1 to TRBJ1-4. Germline V gene sequence: CDR1 DFQATT, CDR2 SNEGSKA (reference sequence). This CDR3 comprises 13 residues. The CDR3 sequence is CSAPGESNEKLFF.

The rearrangement links TRBV7-9 to TRBJ2-1. The germline V gene encodes CDR1 SEHNR and CDR2 FQNEAQ (reference sequence). The CDR3 covers 15 residues. The CDR3 region is CASSLGGATYNEQFF. Based on the CDR3 plus reference TRBV7-9 and TRBJ2-1, the full variable domain is DTGVSQNPRHKITKRGQNVTFRCDPISEHNRLYWYRQTLGQGPEFLTYFQNEAQLEKSRLLSDRFSAERPKGSFSTLEIQRTEQGDSAMYLCASSLGGATYNEQFFGPGTRLTVL.

The CDR3 loop reads CASWIFSGNTIYF. The V gene is TRBV12-3 or TRBV12-4, the J gene TRBJ1-3. This CDR3 has 13 amino acids.

CDR3 sequence reads: CASSSGLAGRKAYEQYF. This chain joins TRBV7-2 and TRBJ2-7; TCRdb's D call of TRBD2 is untestable without DNA. CDR1 and CDR2 from the germline V gene are SGHTA and FQGNSA. CDR3 length equals 17 residues.

J is TRBJ2-2 and V is TRBV7-8; the D call of TRBD1 rests on TCRdb alone, since no DNA is present to check it. The CDR3 runs 18 residues. Germline CDR1 reads SGHVS; CDR2 reads FQNEAQ. CDR3 amino acids: CASSSYRDRGPNTGELFF.

The chain recombines TRBV12-3 or TRBV12-4 with TRBJ2-5. This CDR3 has 11 residues. CDR3 in amino acids: CASSRKETQYF.

V and J are TRBV10-2 and TRBJ1-1; with no DNA, the TCRdb D assignment of TRBD1 cannot be verified. The CDR3 sequence is 14 residues long. The germline V gene encodes CDR1 WSHSY and CDR2 SAAADI. The CDR3 loop is CASSEVGGNTEAFF.

The V gene is TRBV10-3, the J gene TRBJ2-3. Germline CDR1 is ENHRY and CDR2 is SYGVKD. The CDR3 runs to 13 residues. The CDR3: CAISATGTDTQYF.

The chain employs TRBV7-2 and TRBJ2-7; TCRdb gives TRBD2 as the D gene, but with no DNA this cannot be confirmed. The CDR3 is made up of 15 amino acids. Germline V gene data show CDR1 as SGHTA and CDR2 as FQGNSA. CDR3 amino acids: CASSLTAGGSSEQYF.

V is TRBV24-1 and J is TRBJ2-3; without DNA, the TCRdb call of TRBD1 cannot be checked. Germline V lookup: CDR1 KGHDR, CDR2 SFDVKD. This CDR3 contains 15 residues. CDR3 sequence reads: CATSDPGRGTDTQYF.